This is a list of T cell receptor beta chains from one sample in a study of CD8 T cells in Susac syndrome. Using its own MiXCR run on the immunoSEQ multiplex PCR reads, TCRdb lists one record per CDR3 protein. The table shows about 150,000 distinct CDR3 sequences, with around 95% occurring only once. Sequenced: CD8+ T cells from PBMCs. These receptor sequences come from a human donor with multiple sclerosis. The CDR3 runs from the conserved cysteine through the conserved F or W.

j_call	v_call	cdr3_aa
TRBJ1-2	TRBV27	CASSPLGSHGYTF
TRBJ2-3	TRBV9	CASSVHWRGDSTDTQYF
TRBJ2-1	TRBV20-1	CSALAVDEQFF
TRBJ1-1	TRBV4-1	CASSQDLAWNTEAFF
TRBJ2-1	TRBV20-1	CSASLQGQALF
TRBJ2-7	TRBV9	CASSVEGLDDEQYF
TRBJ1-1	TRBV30	CAWNVGGNTEAFF
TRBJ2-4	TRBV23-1	CASSHRVAAKNIQYF
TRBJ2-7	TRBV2	CASRGREGQASYEQYF
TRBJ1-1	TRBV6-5	CASSYIGGNEAFF
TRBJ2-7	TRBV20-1	CSARPTSLYEQYF
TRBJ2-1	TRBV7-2	CASSFILGRGDEQFF
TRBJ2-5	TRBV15	CATSRDVRGAQETQYF
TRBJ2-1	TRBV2	CASYPLGSSSEQFF
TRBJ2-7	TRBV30	CAWISMTGEWEQYF
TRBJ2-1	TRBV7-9	CASLTGGHYNEQFF
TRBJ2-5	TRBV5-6	CASTDGPFETQYF
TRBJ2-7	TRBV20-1	CSARDTSSYEQYF
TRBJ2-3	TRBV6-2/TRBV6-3	CASSLRDEGDTQYF
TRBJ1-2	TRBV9	CASSSGEVSNYGYTF
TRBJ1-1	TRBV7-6	CASRRGRGTEAFF
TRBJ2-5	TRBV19	CASSVTDYQETQYF
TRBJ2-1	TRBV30	CAWGTSGGPYNEQFF
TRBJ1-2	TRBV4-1	CASSQDRKYGYTF
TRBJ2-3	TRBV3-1	CASSQAGTPSTDTQYF
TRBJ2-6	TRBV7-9	CASSPGGTSSGANVLTF
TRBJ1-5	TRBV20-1	CSALPGSGAGQPQHF
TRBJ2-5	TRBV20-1	CSAPKEKRRETQYF
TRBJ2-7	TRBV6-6	CASRVGPDYEQYF
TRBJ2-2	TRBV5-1	CASSLVVPGPSLSGELFF
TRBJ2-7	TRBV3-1	CASSQGHGAYEQYF
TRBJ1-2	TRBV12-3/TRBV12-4	CASSVAGYTF
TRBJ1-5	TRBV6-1	CASSTRPGNQPQHF
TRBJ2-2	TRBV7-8	CASSLLLRGTGELFF
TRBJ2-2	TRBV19	CASSMLETGELFF